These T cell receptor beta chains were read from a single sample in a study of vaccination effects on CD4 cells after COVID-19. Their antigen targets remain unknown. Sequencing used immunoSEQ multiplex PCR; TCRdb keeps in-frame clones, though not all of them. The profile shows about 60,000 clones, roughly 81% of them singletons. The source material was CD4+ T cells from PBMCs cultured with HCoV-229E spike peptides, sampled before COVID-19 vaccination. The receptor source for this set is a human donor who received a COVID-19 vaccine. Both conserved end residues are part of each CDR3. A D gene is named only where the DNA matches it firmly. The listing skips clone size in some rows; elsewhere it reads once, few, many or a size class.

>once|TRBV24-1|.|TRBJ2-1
CATSDLGDRQFF
TGTGCCACCAGTGATTTGGGTGACCGGCAGTTCTTC
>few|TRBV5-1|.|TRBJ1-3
CASSLGTASGNTIYF
TGCGCCAGCAGCTTGGGGACCGCCTCTGGAAACACCATATATTTT
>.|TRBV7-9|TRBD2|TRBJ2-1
CASSLLGTSGGAVNEQFF
TGTGCCAGCAGCTTGTTAGGGACTAGCGGGGGGGCGGTCAATGAGCAGTTCTTC
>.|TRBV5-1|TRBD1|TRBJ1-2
CASSGGQGVNGYTF
TGCGCCAGCAGCGGCGGACAGGGGGTCAATGGCTACACCTTC
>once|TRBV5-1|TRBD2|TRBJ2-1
CASSLSLAGRGEQFF
TGCGCCAGCAGCTTATCACTAGCGGGGAGGGGTGAGCAGTTCTTC
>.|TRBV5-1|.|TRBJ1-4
CASSPGGANEKLFF
TGCGCCAGCAGCCCCGGGGGGGCTAATGAAAAACTGTTTTTT
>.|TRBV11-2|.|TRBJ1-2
CASSLEGDLGYTF
TGTGCCAGCAGCTTAGAAGGGGACTTGGGCTACACCTTC
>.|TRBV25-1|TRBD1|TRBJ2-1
CASSEPGQGNEQFF
TGTGCCAGCAGTGAACCCGGACAGGGCAATGAGCAGTTCTTC
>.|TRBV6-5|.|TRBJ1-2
CASSPGTGIGYGYTF
TGTGCCAGCAGCCCCGGAACAGGGATCGGCTATGGCTACACCTTC
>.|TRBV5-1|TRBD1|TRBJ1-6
CASSREALDRVSPLHF
TGCGCCAGCAGCCGCGAGGCCCTCGACAGGGTGTCACCCCTCCACTTT